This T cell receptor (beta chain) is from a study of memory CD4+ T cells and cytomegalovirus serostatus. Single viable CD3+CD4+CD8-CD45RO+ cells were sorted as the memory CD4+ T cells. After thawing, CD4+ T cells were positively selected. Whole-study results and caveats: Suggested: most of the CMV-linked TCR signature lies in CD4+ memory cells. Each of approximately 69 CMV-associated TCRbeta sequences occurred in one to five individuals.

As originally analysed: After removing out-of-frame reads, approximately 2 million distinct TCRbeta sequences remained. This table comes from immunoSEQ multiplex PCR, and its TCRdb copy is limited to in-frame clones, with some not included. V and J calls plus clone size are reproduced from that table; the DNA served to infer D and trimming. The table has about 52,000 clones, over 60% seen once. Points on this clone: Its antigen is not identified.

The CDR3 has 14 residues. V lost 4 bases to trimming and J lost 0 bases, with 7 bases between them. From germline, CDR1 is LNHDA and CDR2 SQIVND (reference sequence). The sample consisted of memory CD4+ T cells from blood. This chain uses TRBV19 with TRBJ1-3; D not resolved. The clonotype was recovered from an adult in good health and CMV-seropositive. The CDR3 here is CASSSSNSGNTIYF. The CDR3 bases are TGTGCCAGTAGTAGCAGCAACTCTGGAAACACCATATATTTT.